The 14 T cell receptor beta chains below were found in one sample sequenced in a study of cytomegalovirus exposure and HLA in healthy donors. The PCR was carried out with 60 Vbeta primers and 13 Jbeta primers. Produced via immunoSEQ multiplex PCR; TCRdb's table is partial and in-frame only. The sample holds some 140,000 clones, about 85% seen once. Source material: PBMCs. Source of these receptors: a woman in her twenties or thirties in good health and CMV-seropositive.

This clone has only a few counts. V gene TRBV30 combines with J gene TRBJ2-7; 7 bases match TRBD2. Trimming removed 0 bases from V and 3 bases from J; junction bases left unmatched: 8. Per the germline V gene, CDR1 is GTSNPN and CDR2 is SVGIG (reference sequence). The CDR3 consists of 15 residues. CDR3 residues: CAWSVSGGGYYEQYF. The CDR3 DNA reads as TGTGCCTGGAGTGTAAGCGGCGGGGGATACTACGAGCAGTACTTC.

This chain's CDR3 is CASSRRGTSDSYEQYF. The CDR3 DNA follows: TGTGCCAGCAGCCGACGCGGGACTAGCGACTCCTACGAGCAGTACTTC. The V call is TRBV21-1, the J call TRBJ2-7; the table's D call TRBD2 went unverified against the DNA. TRBV21-1 is noted as a pseudogene. This CDR3 contains 16 residues.

The J gene is TRBJ1-2, the V gene TRBV5-4; 7 positions match TRBD1. The CDR3 has 13 residues. The germline CDR1 and CDR2 sequences are SGHNT and YYREEE (reference sequence). Trimming took 5 bases from V and 8 from J; bases not matched to a gene: 9. In DNA form, the CDR3 reads TGTGCCAGCAGTCTTGACAGGACAGGAGGCTACACCTTC. Translation: CASSLDRTGGYTF. Looking up the rest from reference TRBV5-4 and TRBJ1-2 gives the full variable domain: ETGVTQSPTHLIKTRGQQVTLRCSSQSGHNTVSWYQQALGQGPQFIFQYYREEENGRGNFPPRFSGLQFPNYSSELNVNALELDDSALYLCASSLDRTGGYTFGSGTRLTVV.

The J gene is TRBJ2-2, the V gene TRBV19, with 15 bases matching TRBD2. CDR1 is LNHDA, CDR2 SQIVND, per germline (reference sequence). CDR3 size: 18 residues. V dropped 5 bases and J dropped 3; count of bases not matched to a gene: 7. CDR3 in DNA: TGTGCCAGTAGTTTCGGACTAGCGGGAGGGCTGGACACCGGGGAGCTGTTTTTT. Encoded protein: CASSFGLAGGLDTGELFF.

The chain has TRBV19 and TRBJ2-1; 11 nucleotides agree with TRBD2. From germline, CDR1 is LNHDA and CDR2 SQIVND (reference sequence). This CDR3 has 15 residues. V lost 5 bases to trimming and J lost 7 bases; unmatched junction nucleotides: 7. In DNA form, the CDR3 reads TGTGCCAGTAGTTTGTTAACTAGCGGGGGTAATGAGCAGTTCTTC. Translating it yields CASSLLTSGGNEQFF. The variable domain in full, completed from reference TRBV19 and TRBJ2-1, reads DGGITQSPKYLFRKEGQNVTLSCEQNLNHDAMYWYRQDPGQGLRLIYYSQIVNDFQKGDIAEGYSVSREKKESFPLTVTSAQKNPTAFYLCASSLLTSGGNEQFFGPGTRLTVL.

There are a few counts of this clone. This same CDR3 is encoded by further DNA sequences in the sample. The chain carries TRBV5-1 and TRBJ2-1, with 9 bases fitting TRBD1. After removal of 3 bases from V and 1 base from J, the junction contained 5 bases not matched to a gene. The CDR3 totals 16 residues. Germline lookup yields CDR1 SGHRS and CDR2 YFSETQ. The chain's CDR3 is CASSSSGTGSYNEQFF. The CDR3 DNA follows: TGCGCCAGCAGCTCATCCGGGACAGGGTCCTACAATGAGCAGTTCTTC.

V usage is TRBV30 and J usage is TRBJ2-1; no definite D call. V was pared by 7 bases and J by 3 bases, with 16 bases between. Germline V gives CDR1 GTSNPN, CDR2 SVGIG (reference sequence). The CDR3 has 14 amino acids. CDR3 region: CASEPTTFYNEQFF. In nucleotides, the CDR3 is TGTGCCTCGGAGCCTACCACCTTCTACAATGAGCAGTTCTTC.

This rearrangement joins TRBV5-8 to TRBJ1-5; D may be TRBD1 (6 bases). V lost 0 bases and J lost 4, with 8 bases in between. The CDR3 has 14 residues. CDR1 is SGHTS and CDR2 is YDEGEE in the germline V gene. The CDR3 sequence: CASSLGTANQPQHF. The CDR3 nucleotides are TGTGCCAGCAGCTTGGGGACAGCTAATCAGCCCCAGCATTTT.

Turning to this clone: The germline gene is not matched at one end of the junction; a read error may be the cause. The chain has TRBV7-9 and TRBJ2-7; D call uncertain. CDR1 and CDR2 (germline): SEHNR, FQNEAQ (reference sequence). CDR3 length: 11 residues. The CDR3 protein is CSSSLGHEQYF. CDR3 bases: TGTTCCAGCAGCTTAGGGCACGAGCAGTACTTC.

The CDR3 region has the DNA TGTGCCAGCAGCTTCACAGGCGACACTGAAGCTTTCTTT. Translating gives CASSFTGDTEAFF. The chain is built from TRBV7-9 and TRBJ1-1, with D tentatively TRBD1 (5 bases). CDR1 and CDR2 from the germline V gene are SEHNR and FQNEAQ (reference sequence). V was clipped by 3 bases and J by 3 bases, with 8 bases between them. The CDR3 sequence is 13 residues long. The full variable domain, rest sourced from reference TRBV7-9 and TRBJ1-1, is DTGVSQNPRHKITKRGQNVTFRCDPISEHNRLYWYRQTLGQGPEFLTYFQNEAQLEKSRLLSDRFSAERPKGSFSTLEIQRTEQGDSAMYLCASSFTGDTEAFFGQGTRLTVV.

Regarding this clone: One end of the junction is discordant with germline, which a read error may explain. This chain uses TRBV7-9 with TRBJ1-1; D unresolved. Germline CDR1 is SEHNR and CDR2 is FQNEAQ (reference sequence). CDR3 length: 12 amino acids. CDR3 loop: CSSSLDGVEAFF. CDR3 coding DNA: TGTTCCAGCAGCTTAGATGGAGTTGAAGCTTTCTTT. Together with reference TRBV7-9 and TRBJ1-1, the CDR3 gives the full variable domain: DTGVSQNPRHKITKRGQNVTFRCDPISEHNRLYWYRQTLGQGPEFLTYFQNEAQLEKSRLLSDRFSAERPKGSFSTLEIQRTEQGDSAMYLCSSSLDGVEAFFGQGTRLTVV.

This clone was seen only a few times. This rearrangement joins TRBV5-4 to TRBJ1-6; TRBD1 might be the D (5 bases). This CDR3 is 15 amino acids long. Trimming stripped 3 bases from V and 8 bases from J, with 15 bases between. Germline V CDR1 and CDR2: SGHNT, YYREEE (reference sequence). The CDR3 spells CASSSSGGTYSPLHF. The CDR3 DNA sequence: TGTGCCAGCAGCTCGTCGGGAGGGACCTATTCACCCCTCCACTTT. The full variable domain, its missing parts supplied by reference TRBV5-4 and TRBJ1-6, is ETGVTQSPTHLIKTRGQQVTLRCSSQSGHNTVSWYQQALGQGPQFIFQYYREEENGRGNFPPRFSGLQFPNYSSELNVNALELDDSALYLCASSSSGGTYSPLHFGNGTRLTVT.

The chain recombines TRBV4-2 with TRBJ2-5, with 13 bases identical to TRBD2. The germline gives CDR1 LGHNA, CDR2 YNFKEQ. The V segment lost 4 bases and the J segment 4 bases; nucleotides outside the gene matches: 15. This CDR3 spans 19 amino acids. The CDR3 sequence is CASSLSLTSGGPSGETQYF. The CDR3 nucleotides read TGTGCCAGCAGCCTCTCCTTGACTAGCGGGGGGCCTTCTGGAGAGACCCAGTACTTC.

The genes are TRBV23-1 and TRBJ1-5; 7 positions agree with TRBD1. TRBV23-1 has ORF status, its function being uncertain. This CDR3 spans 15 amino acids. The junction had 5 bases not matched to a gene; V was cut back by 4 bases and J by 2 bases. Written as DNA, the CDR3 is TGCGCCAGCAGTCGCGTCGACAGGGGCAATCAGCCCCAGCATTTT. It yields the protein CASSRVDRGNQPQHF.